The 5 T cell receptor beta chains below come from one sample, sequenced in a study of T-cell reconstitution after alpha-beta-depleted transplantation in children listed by TCRdb under 2016. This sample's treatment or condition label indicates: allogeneic hematopoietic cell transplantation with graft depleted of TCRalphabeta T cells and CD19 B cells. Library preparation employed PCR. The data were produced on an Illumina HiSeq 2500. To normalize quantification of the TCRbeta repertoire, the TCR libraries were built with molecular barcoding that relied on unique molecular identifiers. Using fastp at Q25 and MiXCR, TCRdb reprocessed the public reads and kept productive beta chains. Merged by CDR3 protein, the rows form single entries marked with the most common genes and DNA. The sample records approximately 190,000 distinct CDR3 sequences, about 8.7% of which are singletons. The leading ten clones occupy less than 40% of the sample.

The material was PBMCs, mostly from graft donor cells, obtained 360 days after TCRalphabeta/CD19-depleted stem cell transplant. The source of these receptors is a male patient aged 2 to 9 who had a stem cell transplant for acute myeloid leukemia, so the T cells may come from the graft donor.

The chain is built from TRBV5-1 and TRBJ2-7; a weak D match, TRBD1 (6 bases). Germline CDR1 SGHRS, CDR2 YFSETQ. Trimming took 0 bases from V and 0 from J, leaving 16 bases between them. The CDR3 is 17 amino acids. The CDR3 sequence: CASSLGSIRGRSYEQYF. For the CDR3, the DNA is TGCGCCAGCAGCTTGGGGTCCATCAGGGGCCGCTCCTACGAGCAGTACTTC. Combining the CDR3 with reference TRBV5-1 and TRBJ2-7 gives the whole variable domain KAGVTQTPRYLIKTRGQQVTLSCSPISGHRSVSWYQQTPGQGLQFLFEYFSETQRNKGNFPGRFSGRQFSNSRSEMNVSTLELGDSALYLCASSLGSIRGRSYEQYFGPGTRLTVT.

This clonotype showed up just a few times. The V call is TRBV20-1, the J call TRBJ2-5; 8 bases are shared with TRBD2. The CDR3 is 14 amino acids. Looked up from germline, CDR1 is DFQATT and CDR2 is SNEGSKA (reference sequence). Germline trimming cut 4 bases from V and 5 bases from J; bases unmatched to any gene: 9. CDR3 nucleotide sequence: TGCAGTGCTAAAATTCCGGGACTAGAGGAGACCCAGTACTTC. This translates into CSAKIPGLEETQYF.

This chain joins TRBV4-3 and TRBJ2-7; TRBD1 aligns across 9 bases. The germline V gene encodes CDR1 LGHNA and CDR2 YSLEER. This CDR3 is 16 amino acids long. With 4 bases clipped from V and 3 bases from J, the junction kept 10 bases outside the gene matches. The CDR3 region is CASSRSTGGLIYEQYF. In DNA, the CDR3 is TGCGCCAGCAGCCGGTCGACAGGGGGGCTTATCTACGAGCAGTACTTC.

This clonotype was observed a handful of times. The chain recombines TRBV4-2 with TRBJ2-6; D not certain. Germline CDR1 reads LGHNA; CDR2 reads YNFKEQ. V was cut by 3 bases and J by 0 bases, with 12 bases left in between. The CDR3 is made up of 17 amino acids. The chain's CDR3 is CASSQPGPLSGANVLTF. Here the CDR3 DNA reads TGTGCCAGCAGCCAGCCGGGTCCTCTCTCTGGGGCCAACGTCCTGACTTTC.

The chain links TRBV15 to TRBJ2-5, with D maybe TRBD1 (5 bases). Germline V gene lookup returns CDR1 LNHNV and CDR2 YYDKDF (reference sequence). The CDR3 has 13 residues. With 2 bases removed from V and 1 base from J, the gap between germline ends came to 5 bases. The CDR3 region is CATSRQGQETQYF. The CDR3 DNA is TGTGCCACCAGCAGACAGGGCCAAGAGACCCAGTACTTC.